This TCR beta chain was recovered during a study of regulatory T cells in long-lasting Graves disease. Study at large: Patients newly diagnosed with Graves' had been on antithyroid drugs for under 3 months. General study points: Newly diagnosed patients had higher TCR diversity than persistent Graves' patients did. Study was limited to peripheral blood, excluding thyroid tissue.

Time point: newly diagnosed GD, antithyroid drugs for less than 3 months. From RNA extracted from PBMCs, the TCR library was made. Points on this clonotype: Its matching antigen is unknown. A read error may be the cause here, since a much bigger clone is one base away.

Arm-PCR of CDR3 regions and iRepertoire HTBI primers were used to build TCR beta libraries. TCRdb re-analysed the multiplex PCR reads in MiXCR, keeping a single row per CDR3 protein. This table has about 320,000 distinct CDR3 sequences, about a sixth appearing once. The germline gives CDR1 MNHNS, CDR2 SASEGT. J was trimmed by 8 bases and V by 4 bases; bases with no gene match: 15. The CDR3 is 16 amino acids. V usage is TRBV6-1 and J usage is TRBJ1-2, with TRBD1 matching over 8 bases. The input for sequencing was peripheral blood mononuclear cells (PBMCs), taken at new diagnosis, from a patient treated with antithyroid drugs. This receptor was obtained from a female donor with Graves disease. CDR3 protein: CASSAIAEGQGRGYTF. CDR3 sequence (DNA): TGTGCCAGCAGTGCCATCGCCGAAGGACAGGGAAGGGGCTACACCTTC.